This entry features one T cell receptor beta chain sequence. The data are from a study of CD8 T cells in Susac syndrome. Purification of the CD8+ and CD4+ T cells relied on negative isolation, and TEMRA cells underwent FACS enrichment. Per germline, CDR1 MNHNS and CDR2 SASEGT. V dropped 5 bases and J dropped 15 bases, with 5 bases sitting between them. CDR3 size: 8 residues. Random hexamers were used to reverse transcribe roughly 0.45 to 1 ug of RNA. The CDR3 of TCR beta was amplified by immunoSEQ multiplex PCR across 54 Vbeta and 13 Jbeta. TCRdb passed the immunoSEQ multiplex PCR reads through MiXCR, listing each CDR3 protein once. The data contain some 400,000 distinct CDR3 sequences, 85% to 90% of them seen just once; the ten biggest clones take up 0.09% to 0.15%.

Sequenced sample: CD8+ T cells from PBMCs. The source of this sequence is a human donor with multiple sclerosis. V is TRBV6-1 and J is TRBJ2-1; D gene uncertain. The CDR3 DNA is TGTGCCAGCAGTCACGGGTTCTTC. Protein: CASSHGFF.